This note documents a single T cell receptor (beta chain) sequence. Its antigen is not identified. Sequenced by immunoSEQ multiplex PCR; TCRdb stores in-frame clones only, minus some. The data show about 9,600 clones, approximately 80% seen once. The sample belongs to a study of graft-versus-host responses after intestinal transplantation. General observations from the study: Patients who carried graft-donor T cell macrochimerism also had high graft-versus-host to host-versus-graft clonal ratios in their allografts. In recipient marrow, GvH clones were found, and some appeared first in ileum or blood.

Both intraepithelial and lamina propria lymphocytes were released by processing graft tissue. The V and J ends lost 6 bases and 3 bases, in that order; junction bases with no gene match: 4. CDR1 and CDR2 (germline): MDHEN, SYDVKM. This CDR3 spans 15 amino acids. The sequence derives from a human patient who received an intestinal transplant, so some T cells may come from the graft donor. This chain connects TRBV28 to TRBJ1-5, with 11 bases matching TRBD1. The sample consisted of ileum tissue, taken roughly 450 days after intestinal transplantation. CDR3 region: CASRGTGGNNQPQHF. The CDR3 DNA is TGTGCCAGCAGGGGGACAGGGGGGAACAATCAGCCCCAGCATTTT.